Detailed here is one T cell receptor beta chain. This record belongs to a study of blood T cell repertoires in COVID-19. The wider study: Some COVID-19 samples were acute and others convalescent; all came from the United States, Italy and Spain.

CDR3 length equals 15 residues. After removal of 4 bases from V and 9 bases from J, the junction contained 9 bases not matched to a gene. CDR1 and CDR2 (germline): LGHDT, YNNKEL (reference sequence). Measured with immunoSEQ multiplex PCR; TCRdb has only the in-frame clones, and not every one. The repertoire includes 11,000 to 15,000 clones, about 86% of them detected once, and around 33% sits in the top ten. V usage is TRBV3-1 (or the pseudogene TRBV3-2) and J usage is TRBJ1-6; 7 bases line up with TRBD1. The specimen was peripheral blood. The sequence derives from a human donor in a cohort sampled during active COVID-19. The CDR3 DNA sequence: TGTGCCAGCAGCCGAGCAGGGGGGTCTGGTTCACCCCTCCACTTT. Translation gives CASSRAGGSGSPLHF.